The source of this T cell receptor (beta chain) is a study of shared clonotypes between healthy human individuals. Study-level points and caveats: Larger estimated richness was generally seen in naive subsets than in memory subsets.

Concerning this clone: As yet, its antigen is unknown.

The assay was immunoSEQ multiplex PCR, and TCRdb's table has in-frame clones only and misses some. Of 2 million to 2.5 million clones in the sample, just over 90% were seen once. This CDR3 region has 14 residues. The junction had 9 bases not matched to a gene; V was cut back by 5 bases and J by 6 bases. Germline V gene lookup returns CDR1 SGHTA and CDR2 FQGNSA. This sequence joins TRBV7-2 and TRBJ1-2, with 7 bases fitting TRBD1. The receptor comes from a man aged 18-30 years in good health. Some clones in this sample may be carry-over from other donors' samples. The sample consisted of naive CD4+ T cells from PBMCs. Subset here: CD45RA+ positively selected. The CDR3: CASSPRTGLDGYTF. DNA of the CDR3: TGTGCCAGCAGCCCAAGGACAGGATTGGATGGCTACACCTTC.